This TCR beta chain was sequenced during a study of CD8 T cells in Susac syndrome. The authors reverse transcribed about 0.5 to 1 ug RNA with random hexamers. TCRdb reprocessed the immunoSEQ multiplex PCR reads with MiXCR, giving one entry per CDR3 protein. The table has about 130,000 distinct CDR3 sequences, roughly 96% seen once. The TCR sequence derives from a human donor in good health. The specimen was CD4+ T cells from PBMCs.

The CDR3 nucleotides read TGTGCCAGCAGTTTATTGGGGACAGGGATAGCTTTCTTT. Residues: CASSLLGTGIAFF. The V and J genes are TRBV27 and TRBJ1-1; 9 nucleotides agree with TRBD1. The CDR3 length is 13 residues. The V segment lost 1 base and the J segment 10 bases; nucleotides outside the gene matches: 4. Germline values: CDR1 MNHEY, CDR2 SMNVEV (reference sequence).